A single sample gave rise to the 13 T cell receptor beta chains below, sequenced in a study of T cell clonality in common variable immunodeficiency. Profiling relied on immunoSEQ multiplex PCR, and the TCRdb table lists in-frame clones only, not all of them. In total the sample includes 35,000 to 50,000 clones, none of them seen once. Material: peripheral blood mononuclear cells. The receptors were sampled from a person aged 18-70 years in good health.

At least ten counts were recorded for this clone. The chain's CDR3 is CASSAAVTSYNEQFF. The CDR3 bases that were read are TGTGCCAGCAGTGCAGCGGTTACCTCCTACAATGAG. The chain links TRBV6-4 to TRBJ2-1; TRBD2 might be the D (5 bases). The read finishes 3 residues shy of the CDR3 end, and the germline J gene is used to complete it. Trimming left V 4 bases short and J 0 bases short, with 10 bases between. Germline lookup yields CDR1 MRHNA and CDR2 SNTAGT. This CDR3 comprises 15 residues.

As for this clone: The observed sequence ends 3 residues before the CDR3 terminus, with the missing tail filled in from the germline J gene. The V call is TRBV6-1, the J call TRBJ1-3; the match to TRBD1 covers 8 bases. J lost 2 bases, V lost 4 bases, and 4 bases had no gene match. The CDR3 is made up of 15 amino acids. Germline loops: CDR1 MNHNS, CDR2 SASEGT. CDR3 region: CASSGKQGAGNTIYF. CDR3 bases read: TGTGCCAGCAGTGGGAAACAGGGGGCTGGAAACACC.

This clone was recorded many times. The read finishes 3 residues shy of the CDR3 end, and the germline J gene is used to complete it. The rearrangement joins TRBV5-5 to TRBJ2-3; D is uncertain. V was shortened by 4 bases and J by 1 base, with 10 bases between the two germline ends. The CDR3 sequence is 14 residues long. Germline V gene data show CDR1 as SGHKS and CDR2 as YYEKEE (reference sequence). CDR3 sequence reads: CASSLPVRTDTQYF. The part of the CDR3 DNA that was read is TGTGCCAGCAGCCTACCCGTCCGCACAGATACG.

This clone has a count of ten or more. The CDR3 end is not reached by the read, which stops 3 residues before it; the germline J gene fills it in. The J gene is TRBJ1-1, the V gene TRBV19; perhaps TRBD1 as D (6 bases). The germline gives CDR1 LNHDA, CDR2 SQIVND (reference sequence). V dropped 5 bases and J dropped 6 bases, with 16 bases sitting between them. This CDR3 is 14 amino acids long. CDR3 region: CASSLYTGWAEAFF. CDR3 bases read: TGTGCCAGTAGTTTATACACAGGGTGGGCTGAA.

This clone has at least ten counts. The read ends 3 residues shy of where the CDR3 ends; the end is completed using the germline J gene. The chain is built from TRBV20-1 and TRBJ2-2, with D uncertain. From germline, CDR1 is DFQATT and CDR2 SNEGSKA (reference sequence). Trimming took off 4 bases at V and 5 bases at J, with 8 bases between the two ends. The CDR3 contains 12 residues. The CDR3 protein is CSATGRTGELFF. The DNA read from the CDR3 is TGCAGTGCTACGGGTCGGACCGGGGAG.

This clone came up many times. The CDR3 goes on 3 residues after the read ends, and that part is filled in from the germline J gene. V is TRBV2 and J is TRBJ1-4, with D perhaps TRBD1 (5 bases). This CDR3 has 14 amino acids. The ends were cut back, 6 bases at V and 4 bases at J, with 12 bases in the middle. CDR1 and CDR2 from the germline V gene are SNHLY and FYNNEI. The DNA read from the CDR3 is TGTGCCAGCAGACTTCAGGGACTTAATGAAAAA. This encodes CASRLQGLNEK. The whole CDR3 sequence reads CASRLQGLNEKLFF.

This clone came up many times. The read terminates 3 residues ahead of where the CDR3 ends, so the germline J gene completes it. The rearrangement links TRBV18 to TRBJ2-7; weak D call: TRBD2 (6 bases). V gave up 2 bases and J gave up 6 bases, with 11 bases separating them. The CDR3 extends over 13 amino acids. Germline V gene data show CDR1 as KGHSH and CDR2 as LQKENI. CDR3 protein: CASSPIQGGEQYF. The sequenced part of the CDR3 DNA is TGTGCCAGCTCACCAATTCAGGGAGGCGAG.

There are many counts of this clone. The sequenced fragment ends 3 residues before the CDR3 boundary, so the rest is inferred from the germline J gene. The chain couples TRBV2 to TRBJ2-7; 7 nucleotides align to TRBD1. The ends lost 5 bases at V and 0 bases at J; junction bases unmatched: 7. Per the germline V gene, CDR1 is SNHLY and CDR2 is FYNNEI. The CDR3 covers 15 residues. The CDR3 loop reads CASSPARQGSYEQYF. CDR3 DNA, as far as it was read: TGTGCCAGCAGTCCGGCTAGACAGGGCTCCTACGAG.

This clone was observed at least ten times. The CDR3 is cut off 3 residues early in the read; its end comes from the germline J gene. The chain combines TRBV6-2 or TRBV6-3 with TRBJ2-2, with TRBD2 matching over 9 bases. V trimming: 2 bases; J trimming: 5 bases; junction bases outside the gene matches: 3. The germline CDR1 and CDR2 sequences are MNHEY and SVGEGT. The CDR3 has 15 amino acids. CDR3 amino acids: CASSYGGGETGELFF. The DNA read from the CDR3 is TGTGCCAGCAGTTACGGCGGGGGGGAAACCGGGGAG.

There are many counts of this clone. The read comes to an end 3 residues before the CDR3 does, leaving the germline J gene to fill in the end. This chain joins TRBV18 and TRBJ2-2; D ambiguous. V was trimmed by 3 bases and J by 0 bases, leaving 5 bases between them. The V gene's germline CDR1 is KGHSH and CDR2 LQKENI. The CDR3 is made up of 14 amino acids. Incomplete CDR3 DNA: TGTGCCAGCTCACCTCAGACGAACACCGGGGAG. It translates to CASSPQTNTGE. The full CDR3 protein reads CASSPQTNTGELFF.

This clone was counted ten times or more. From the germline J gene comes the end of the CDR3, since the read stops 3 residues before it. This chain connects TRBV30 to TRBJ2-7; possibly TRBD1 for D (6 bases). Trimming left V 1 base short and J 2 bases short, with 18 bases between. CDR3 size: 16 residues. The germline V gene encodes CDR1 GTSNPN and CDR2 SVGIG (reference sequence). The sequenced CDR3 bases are TGTGCCTGGAGTGGCGACAGGCCATACTCCCCCTACGAG. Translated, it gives CAWSGDRPYSPYE. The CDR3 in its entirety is CAWSGDRPYSPYEQYF.

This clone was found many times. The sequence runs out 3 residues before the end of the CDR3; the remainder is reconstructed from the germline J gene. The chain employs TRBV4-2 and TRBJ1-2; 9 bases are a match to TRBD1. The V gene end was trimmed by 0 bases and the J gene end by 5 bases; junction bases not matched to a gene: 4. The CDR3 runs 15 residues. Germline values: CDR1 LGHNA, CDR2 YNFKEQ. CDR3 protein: CASSQEDRGVYGYTF. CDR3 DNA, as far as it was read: TGTGCCAGCAGCCAAGAAGACAGGGGGGTATATGGC.

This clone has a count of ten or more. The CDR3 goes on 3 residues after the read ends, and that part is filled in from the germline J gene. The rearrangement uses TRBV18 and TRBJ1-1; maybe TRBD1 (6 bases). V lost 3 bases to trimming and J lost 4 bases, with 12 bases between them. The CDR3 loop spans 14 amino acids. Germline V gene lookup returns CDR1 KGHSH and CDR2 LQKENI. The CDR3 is CASSPQGPGTEAFF. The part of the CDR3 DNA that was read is TGTGCCAGCTCACCCCAGGGGCCTGGCACTGAA.